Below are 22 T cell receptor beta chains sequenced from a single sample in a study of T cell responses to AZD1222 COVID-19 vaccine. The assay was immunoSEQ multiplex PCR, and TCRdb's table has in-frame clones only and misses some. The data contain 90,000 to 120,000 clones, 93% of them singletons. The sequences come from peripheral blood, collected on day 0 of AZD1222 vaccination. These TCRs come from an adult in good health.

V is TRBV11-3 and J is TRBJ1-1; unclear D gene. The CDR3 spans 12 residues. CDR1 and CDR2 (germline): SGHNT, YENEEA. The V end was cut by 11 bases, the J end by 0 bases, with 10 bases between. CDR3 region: CASRTLNTEAFF. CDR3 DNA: TGTGCCTCGAGGACTTTGAACACTGAAGCTTTCTTT.

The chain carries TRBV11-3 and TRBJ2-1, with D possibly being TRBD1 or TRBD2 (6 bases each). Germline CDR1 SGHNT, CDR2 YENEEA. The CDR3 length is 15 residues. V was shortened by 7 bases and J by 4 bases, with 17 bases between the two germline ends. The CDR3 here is CASTQRRGFYNEQFF. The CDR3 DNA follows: TGTGCCAGCACCCAGCGGAGGGGGTTTTACAATGAGCAGTTCTTC.

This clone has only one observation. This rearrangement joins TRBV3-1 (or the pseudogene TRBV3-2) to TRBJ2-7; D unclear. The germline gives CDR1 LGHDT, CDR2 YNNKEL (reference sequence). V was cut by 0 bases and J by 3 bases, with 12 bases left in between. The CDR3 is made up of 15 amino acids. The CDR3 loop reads CASSQDRGPFYEQYF. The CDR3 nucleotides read TGTGCCAGCAGCCAAGATAGAGGTCCTTTCTACGAGCAGTACTTC.

The CDR3 DNA is TGTGCCAGCAGTTTCGGGTGGCCCGGTTCGTTGTATGGCTACACCTTC. Translation: CASSFGWPGSLYGYTF. This chain connects TRBV28 to TRBJ1-2, with D uncertain. V was pared by 3 bases and J by 5 bases, with 19 bases between. CDR1 is MDHEN and CDR2 is SYDVKM in the germline V gene. CDR3 size: 16 residues.

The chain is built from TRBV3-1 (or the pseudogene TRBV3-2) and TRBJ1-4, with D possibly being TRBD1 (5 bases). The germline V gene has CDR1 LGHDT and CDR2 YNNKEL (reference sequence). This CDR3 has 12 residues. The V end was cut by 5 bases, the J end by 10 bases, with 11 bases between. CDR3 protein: CASSAAGGKLFF. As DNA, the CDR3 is TGTGCCAGCAGCGCTGCTGGGGGAAAACTGTTTTTT.

The CDR3 spells CSASWRAYEQYF. CDR3 sequence (DNA): TGCAGTGCTAGTTGGAGAGCCTACGAGCAGTACTTC. The chain carries TRBV20-1 and TRBJ2-7; D not certain. Trimming left V 3 bases short and J 2 bases short, with 8 bases between. CDR1 is DFQATT, CDR2 SNEGSKA, per germline (reference sequence). This CDR3 comprises 12 residues.

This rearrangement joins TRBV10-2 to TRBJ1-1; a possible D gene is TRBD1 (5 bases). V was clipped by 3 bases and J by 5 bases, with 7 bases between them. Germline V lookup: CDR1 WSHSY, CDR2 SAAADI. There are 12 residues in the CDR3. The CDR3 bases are TGCGCCAGCAGTGAAAGGGGTACTGAAGCTTTCTTT. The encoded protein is CASSERGTEAFF.

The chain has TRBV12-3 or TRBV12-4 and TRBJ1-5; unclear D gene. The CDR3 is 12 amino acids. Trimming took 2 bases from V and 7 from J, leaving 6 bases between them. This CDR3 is CASSLSGQPQHF. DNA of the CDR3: TGTGCCAGCAGTTTATCCGGGCAGCCCCAGCATTTT.

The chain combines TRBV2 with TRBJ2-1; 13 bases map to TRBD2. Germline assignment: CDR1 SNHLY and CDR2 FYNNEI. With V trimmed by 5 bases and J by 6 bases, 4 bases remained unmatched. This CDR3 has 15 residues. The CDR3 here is CASSSTSGRSNEQFF. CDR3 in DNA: TGTGCCAGCAGTTCGACTAGCGGGAGGAGCAATGAGCAGTTCTTC.

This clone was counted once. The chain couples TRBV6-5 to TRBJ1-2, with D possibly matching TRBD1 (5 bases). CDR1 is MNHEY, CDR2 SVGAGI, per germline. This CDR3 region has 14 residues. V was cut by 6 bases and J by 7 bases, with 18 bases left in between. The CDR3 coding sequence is TGTGCCAGCAGAGGATCGTTCAGGGTCTCTGGCTACACCTTC. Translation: CASRGSFRVSGYTF.

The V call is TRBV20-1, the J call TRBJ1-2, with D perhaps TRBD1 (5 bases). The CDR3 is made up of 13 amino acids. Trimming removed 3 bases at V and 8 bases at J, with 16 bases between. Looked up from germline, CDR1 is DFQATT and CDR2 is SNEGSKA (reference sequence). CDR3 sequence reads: CSASAPLGLGYTF. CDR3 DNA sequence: TGCAGTGCTAGTGCCCCGCTGGGGCTGGGCTACACCTTC.

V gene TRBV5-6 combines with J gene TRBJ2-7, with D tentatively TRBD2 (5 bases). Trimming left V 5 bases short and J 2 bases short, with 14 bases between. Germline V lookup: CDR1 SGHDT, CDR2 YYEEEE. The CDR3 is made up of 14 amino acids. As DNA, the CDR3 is TGTGCCAGCAGAGGGAGCGGACGCACCTACGAGCAGTACTTC. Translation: CASRGSGRTYEQYF.

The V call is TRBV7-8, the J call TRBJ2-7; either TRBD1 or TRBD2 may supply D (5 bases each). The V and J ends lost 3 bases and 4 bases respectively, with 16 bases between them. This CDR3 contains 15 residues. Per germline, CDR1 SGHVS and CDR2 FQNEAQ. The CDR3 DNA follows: TGTGCCAGCAGCTTTTCACCGGGACCAAGATACGAGCAGTACTTC. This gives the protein CASSFSPGPRYEQYF.

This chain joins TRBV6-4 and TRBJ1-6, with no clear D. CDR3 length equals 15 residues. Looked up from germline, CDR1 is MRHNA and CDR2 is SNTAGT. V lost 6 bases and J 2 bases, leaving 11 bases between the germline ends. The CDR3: CASRGGRAYNSPLHF. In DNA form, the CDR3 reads TGTGCCAGCAGGGGAGGAAGGGCCTATAATTCACCCCTCCACTTT.

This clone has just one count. The CDR3 DNA reads as TGTGCCAGCAGGGCCGGGAACACCGGGGAGCTGTTTTTT. This sequence encodes CASRAGNTGELFF. The rearrangement links TRBV27 to TRBJ2-2; D gene unclear. V was clipped by 6 bases and J by 1 base, with 6 bases between them. CDR1 is MNHEY and CDR2 is SMNVEV in the germline V gene (reference sequence). The CDR3 is made up of 13 amino acids.

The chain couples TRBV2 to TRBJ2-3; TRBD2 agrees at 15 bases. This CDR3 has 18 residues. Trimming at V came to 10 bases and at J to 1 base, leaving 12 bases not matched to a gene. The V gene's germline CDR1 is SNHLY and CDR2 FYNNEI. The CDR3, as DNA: TGTGCCACCCAACCGGGGACTAGCGGGAGGCTGGGCACAGATACGCAGTATTTT. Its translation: CATQPGTSGRLGTDTQYF.

The CDR3 protein is CATQINSNQPQHF. In DNA, the CDR3 is TGTGCCACCCAAATTAATAGCAATCAGCCCCAGCATTTT. The rearrangement joins TRBV28 to TRBJ1-5; no firm D call. This CDR3 contains 13 residues. CDR1 and CDR2 (germline): MDHEN, SYDVKM. V was cut by 10 bases and J by 0 bases, with 10 bases left in between.

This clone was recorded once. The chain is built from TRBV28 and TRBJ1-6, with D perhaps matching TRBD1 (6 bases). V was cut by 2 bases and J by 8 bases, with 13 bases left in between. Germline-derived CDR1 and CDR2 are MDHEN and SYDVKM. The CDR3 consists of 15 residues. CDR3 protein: CASSLGGAVHSPLHF. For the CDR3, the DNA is TGTGCCAGCAGTTTAGGGGGCGCGGTTCATTCACCCCTCCACTTT. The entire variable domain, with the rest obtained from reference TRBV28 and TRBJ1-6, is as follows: DVKVTQSSRYLVKRTGEKVFLECVQDMDHENMFWYRQDPGLGLRLIYFSYDVKMKEKGDIPEGYSVSREKKERFSLILESASTNQTSMYLCASSLGGAVHSPLHFGNGTRLTVT.

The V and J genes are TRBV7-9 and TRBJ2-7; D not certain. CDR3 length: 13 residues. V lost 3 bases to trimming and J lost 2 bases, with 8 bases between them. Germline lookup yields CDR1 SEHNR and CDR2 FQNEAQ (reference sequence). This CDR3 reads CASSFPGPYEQYF. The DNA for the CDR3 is TGTGCCAGCAGCTTCCCGGGCCCCTACGAGCAGTACTTC.

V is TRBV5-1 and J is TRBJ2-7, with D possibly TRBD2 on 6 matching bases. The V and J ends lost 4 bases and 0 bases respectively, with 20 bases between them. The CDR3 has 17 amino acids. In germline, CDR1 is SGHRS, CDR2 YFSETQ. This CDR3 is CASSPGDLSGPSYEQYF. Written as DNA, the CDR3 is TGCGCCAGCAGCCCGGGTGATCTAAGCGGGCCCTCCTACGAGCAGTACTTC.

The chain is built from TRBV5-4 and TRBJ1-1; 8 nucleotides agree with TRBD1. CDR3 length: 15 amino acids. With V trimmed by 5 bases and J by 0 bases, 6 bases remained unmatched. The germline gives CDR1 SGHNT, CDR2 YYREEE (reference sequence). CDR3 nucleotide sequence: TGTGCCAGCAGTCAAAGGACAGGGCTGAACACTGAAGCTTTCTTT. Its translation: CASSQRTGLNTEAFF. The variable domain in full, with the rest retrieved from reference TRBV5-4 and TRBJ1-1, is ETGVTQSPTHLIKTRGQQVTLRCSSQSGHNTVSWYQQALGQGPQFIFQYYREEENGRGNFPPRFSGLQFPNYSSELNVNALELDDSALYLCASSQRTGLNTEAFFGQGTRLTVV.

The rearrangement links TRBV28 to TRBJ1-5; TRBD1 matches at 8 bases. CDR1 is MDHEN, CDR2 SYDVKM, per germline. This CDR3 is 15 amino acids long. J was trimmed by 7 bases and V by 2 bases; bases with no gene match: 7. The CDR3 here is CASSLMAGGRQPQHF. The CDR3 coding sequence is TGTGCCAGCAGTTTAATGGCAGGGGGCAGGCAGCCCCAGCATTTT.